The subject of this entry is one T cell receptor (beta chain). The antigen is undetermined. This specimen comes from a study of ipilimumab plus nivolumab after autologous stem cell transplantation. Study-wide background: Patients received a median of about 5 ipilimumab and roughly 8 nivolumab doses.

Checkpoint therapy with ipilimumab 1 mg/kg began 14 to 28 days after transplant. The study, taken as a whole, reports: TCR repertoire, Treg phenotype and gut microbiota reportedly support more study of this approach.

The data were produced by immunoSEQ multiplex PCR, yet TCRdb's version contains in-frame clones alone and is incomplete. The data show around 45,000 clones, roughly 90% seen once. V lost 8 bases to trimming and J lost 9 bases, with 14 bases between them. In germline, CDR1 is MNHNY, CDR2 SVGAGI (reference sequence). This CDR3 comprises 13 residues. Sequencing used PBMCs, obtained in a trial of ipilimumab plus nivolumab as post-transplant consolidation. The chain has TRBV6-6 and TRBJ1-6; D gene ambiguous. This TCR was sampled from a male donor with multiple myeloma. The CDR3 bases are TGTGCCAGCCTTGGAGGGCTAACTTCACCCCTCCACTTT. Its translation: CASLGGLTSPLHF.